Reported below is one T cell receptor beta chain. Possible read error: a much larger clone is one base away. The sample originates from a study of tumor-infiltrating lymphocytes in primary liver carcinoma. As for the study in general: The tumors ranged from about 4.2 to 10 cm across and fell within stage T1-T3 N0M0.

DNA and RNA were both co-extracted from about 20-30 mg of bulk tissue that had not been sorted. Enrolled patients were chronically infected with HBV and treatment-naive. Every tumor contributed samples taken at five separate regions. The CDR3 loop spans 12 amino acids. From germline, CDR1 is MGHRA and CDR2 YSYEKL. Synthesis of TCR beta cDNA was carried out from 500 ng total RNA with a constant-region primer. Employing slightly modified ARM-PCR, three nested multiplex PCR rounds were run, and these gave rise to the TCR beta libraries. PCR rounds one and two used TRBV1-TRBV30 forward primers with a C-beta reverse primer for around 10 cycles each. TCRdb re-analysed the multiplex PCR reads in MiXCR, keeping a single row per CDR3 protein. Here the sample spans 95,000 to 150,000 distinct CDR3 sequences, around two thirds being singletons.

The sequence derives from a woman in her sixties with primary liver carcinoma and hepatitis B virus infection. The V call is TRBV4-1, the J call TRBJ1-2; D remains ambiguous. The sample consisted of liver tumor tissue from sampling region 1. The subset was: tumor region T1, superior pole. The CDR3 bases are TGCGCCAGCTGCCAAGATCTAATGATCTACACCTTC. Residues: CASCQDLMIYTF.